Detailed here is one T cell receptor beta chain. This record comes from a study of blood T cell repertoires in COVID-19. Study background: Sample material is recorded as cDNA or gDNA derived from T cells, B-cell-depleted T cells, or PBMCs.

TCRdb keeps only in-frame clones here, not all; method: immunoSEQ multiplex PCR. In the table there are roughly 220,000 clones, roughly 90% of which are singletons. The specimen was PBMCs or T cells enriched from blood (not recorded which). The source is a woman aged 25 to 45 who had recovered from COVID-19.

The CDR3 reads CASSQPTLGRGSTDTQYF. CDR3 DNA sequence: TGTGCCAGCAGCCAACCCACCTTAGGGCGGGGGAGCACAGATACGCAGTATTTT. This chain connects TRBV4-2 to TRBJ2-3, with 7 bases aligning to TRBD2. V was clipped by 2 bases and J by 0 bases; unmatched bases: 11. Germline-derived CDR1 and CDR2 are LGHNA and YNFKEQ. This CDR3 contains 18 residues.